The 21 T cell receptor beta chains reported below all come from one sample, sequenced in a study of blood T cells in healthy people across ages. Primed by a sample-barcoded 5' primer and a J-beta primer mix, a second PCR proceeded for 7 to 11 cycles. TCRdb redid the calling of the 5' RACE reads with MiXCR, one entry per CDR3 protein. The table shows about a million distinct CDR3 sequences, with around 54% occurring only once. Material for sequencing was blood. These receptors all stem from a woman aged 55-70 years in good health.

The chain couples TRBV2 to TRBJ2-7, with TRBD1 matching over 7 bases. Germline V CDR1 and CDR2: SNHLY, FYNNEI. CDR3 length equals 15 residues. The V gene end was trimmed by 6 bases and the J gene end by 0 bases; junction bases not matched to a gene: 8. For the CDR3, the DNA is TGTGCCAGCAGGGCCGGGACAGCGAGCTCCTACGAGCAGTACTTC. It translates to CASRAGTASSYEQYF. Variable domain in full (rest from reference TRBV2 and TRBJ2-7): EPEVTQTPSHQVTQMGQEVILRCVPISNHLYFYWYRQILGQKVEFLVSFYNNEISEKSEIFDDQFSVERPDGSNFTLKIRSTKLEDSAMYFCASRAGTASSYEQYFGPGTRLTVT.

The chain has TRBV4-1 and TRBJ2-3; the D is unclear. Trimming pared 4 bases from V and 8 bases from J, leaving 19 bases between. CDR1 and CDR2 from the germline V gene are MGHRA and YSYEKL. The CDR3 spans 15 residues. Here the CDR3 DNA reads TGCGCCAGCAGCCGACCCCCGCCTAATTTAGGTACGCAGTATTTT. This sequence encodes CASSRPPPNLGTQYF.

This chain uses TRBV12-3 or TRBV12-4 with TRBJ2-5, with D perhaps being TRBD1 or TRBD2 (5 bases each). Trimming pared 2 bases from V and 4 bases from J, leaving 17 bases between. This CDR3 spans 16 amino acids. Here the CDR3 reads CASSLSGHKGRETQYF. DNA for the CDR3: TGTGCCAGCAGTTTATCCGGCCACAAGGGGAGAGAGACCCAGTACTTC.

As regards this clonotype: The junction departs from the called germline gene at one end, perhaps through a read error. V is TRBV5-1 and J is TRBJ2-7; tentatively, D is TRBD1 (5 bases). Looked up from germline, CDR1 is SGHRS and CDR2 is YFSETQ. The CDR3 runs to 14 residues. The CDR3 region is CGSSFQGGSYEQYF. The CDR3, as DNA: TGCGGCAGCAGCTTTCAGGGTGGGTCCTACGAGCAGTACTTC.

V usage is TRBV5-1 and J usage is TRBJ1-6; D gene ambiguous. Germline V gene sequence: CDR1 SGHRS, CDR2 YFSETQ. V lost 4 bases, J lost 5 bases, and 13 bases lay in between. The CDR3 runs 15 residues. The DNA of the CDR3 is TGCGCCAGCAGCGGGTCGGGCCCAGATAATTCACCCCTCCACTTT. It yields the protein CASSGSGPDNSPLHF.

The V call is TRBV25-1, the J call TRBJ2-3; D call uncertain. V was pared by 3 bases and J by 3 bases, with 7 bases between. CDR1 MGHDK and CDR2 SYGVNS come from the germline V gene. This CDR3 spans 13 amino acids. The CDR3, as DNA: TGTGCCAGCAGTGAGGCTGGTACAGATACGCAGTATTTT. This sequence encodes CASSEAGTDTQYF.

The chain recombines TRBV4-1 with TRBJ2-1; D unclear. V shed 1 base and J shed 6 bases, with 19 bases lying between them. The CDR3 totals 17 residues. CDR1 MGHRA and CDR2 YSYEKL come from the germline V gene. CDR3 loop: CASSQGLVLLYPNEQFF. The DNA for the CDR3 is TGCGCCAGCAGCCAAGGGCTAGTCCTCCTTTACCCCAATGAGCAGTTCTTC.

This clonotype was counted between two and nine times. The rearrangement uses TRBV25-1 and TRBJ2-7; D is tentatively TRBD1 or TRBD2 (5 bases each). CDR3 length: 16 amino acids. Germline CDR1 and CDR2: MGHDK and SYGVNS. V was pared by 3 bases and J by 1 base, with 16 bases between. Here the CDR3 DNA reads TGTGCCAGCAGTGACGGCCCCCAGGGACCTTCCTACGAGCAGTACTTC. The encoded protein is CASSDGPQGPSYEQYF.

In this sample, this clonotype turned up a few times. J is TRBJ1-3 and V is TRBV3-1; D is ambiguous. V lost 8 bases, J lost 0 bases, and 2 bases lay in between. CDR1 and CDR2 (germline): LGHDT, YNNKEL (reference sequence). The CDR3 is made up of 11 amino acids. CDR3 bases: TGTGCCAGCGACTCTGGAAACACCATATATTTT. Residues: CASDSGNTIYF.

Only a few counts were recorded for this clonotype. The chain uses TRBV29-1 and TRBJ2-1, with D uncertain. The CDR3 contains 14 residues. V was cut by 8 bases and J by 0 bases, with 14 bases left in between. The germline V gene encodes CDR1 SQVTM and CDR2 ANQGSEA. DNA for the CDR3: TGCAGCCTAAGCATGGGTAGCTCCTACAATGAGCAGTTCTTC. Amino acids: CSLSMGSSYNEQFF.

CDR3 DNA: TGTGCCAGCAGTTACAGTCCCCCTGCGGGATTGTACAATGAGCAGTTCTTC. This translates into CASSYSPPAGLYNEQFF. The chain couples TRBV6-2 or TRBV6-3 to TRBJ2-1, with TRBD2 as a possible D gene (6 bases). Trimming cost V 2 bases and J 4 bases, with 18 bases left between them. This CDR3 comprises 17 residues. CDR1 is MNHEY, CDR2 SVGEGT, per germline.

The V gene is TRBV28, the J gene TRBJ1-2, with 9 bases matching TRBD1. Per the germline V gene, CDR1 is MDHEN and CDR2 is SYDVKM. Unmatched junction bases numbered 5, after V lost 2 bases and J lost 10 bases. The CDR3 spans 13 residues. Here the CDR3 DNA reads TGTGCCAGCAGTTTAGGACAGGGGTCTTTCTACACCTTC. Encoded protein: CASSLGQGSFYTF.

This chain links TRBV27 with TRBJ1-4; D not resolved. The CDR3 runs 14 residues. Trimming stripped 11 bases from V and 5 bases from J, with 18 bases between. The germline CDR1 and CDR2 sequences are MNHEY and SMNVEV (reference sequence). The CDR3 sequence is CAGKWNARNEKLFF. DNA of the CDR3: TGTGCCGGCAAATGGAATGCAAGAAATGAAAAACTGTTTTTT. The full variable domain, with the rest looked up from reference TRBV27 and TRBJ1-4, is EAQVTQNPRYLITVTGKKLTVTCSQNMNHEYMSWYRQDPGLGLRQIYYSMNVEVTDKGDVPEGYKVSRKEKRNFPLILESPSPNQTSLYFCAGKWNARNEKLFFGSGTQLSVL.

CDR3 sequence: CASGGTGFFYEQYF. The CDR3 region has the DNA TGTGCCAGCGGGGGGACAGGGTTCTTCTACGAGCAGTACTTC. The chain employs TRBV28 and TRBJ2-7; 9 positions match TRBD1. Germline CDR1 and CDR2: MDHEN and SYDVKM. V shed 8 bases, J shed 3 bases, and the junction held 8 bases outside the gene matches. The CDR3 runs to 14 residues.

This clonotype was recorded at least ten times. J is TRBJ1-1 and V is TRBV29-1; 10 bases are a match to TRBD1. CDR1 SQVTM and CDR2 ANQGSEA come from the germline V gene. This CDR3 has 13 amino acids. With 3 bases clipped from V and 3 bases from J, the junction kept 1 base outside the gene matches. The DNA for the CDR3 is TGCAGCGTTGATGGACAGGGGGACACTGAAGCTTTCTTT. It yields the protein CSVDGQGDTEAFF.

V gene TRBV7-8 combines with J gene TRBJ1-6; possibly TRBD1 for D (6 bases). CDR3 length: 15 residues. V lost 5 bases to trimming and J lost 5 bases, with 13 bases between them. CDR1 is SGHVS, CDR2 FQNEAQ, per germline. The CDR3 region is CASSPLTGNNSPLHF. The CDR3 nucleotides read TGTGCCAGCAGCCCCTTGACAGGAAATAATTCACCCCTCCACTTT.

This clonotype was recorded a few times. The gene calls are TRBV20-1 and TRBJ2-7, with D unresolved. Germline assignment: CDR1 DFQATT and CDR2 SNEGSKA (reference sequence). This CDR3 region has 13 residues. Trimming stripped 6 bases from V and 2 bases from J, with 14 bases between. In DNA, the CDR3 is TGCAGTGCCGCCCCCACCGTGGCCTACGAGCAGTACTTC. Its protein is CSAAPTVAYEQYF.

This clonotype was counted a single time. The chain uses TRBV27 and TRBJ2-7; D may be TRBD2 (6 bases). The CDR3 length is 15 residues. The germline V and J ends were trimmed by 6 bases and 1 base, with 16 bases remaining between them. CDR1 is MNHEY, CDR2 SMNVEV, per germline (reference sequence). In DNA form, the CDR3 reads TGTGCCAGCAGACCCCCGGGACTGACATCCTACGAGCAGTACTTC. Amino acid sequence: CASRPPGLTSYEQYF.

The rearrangement joins TRBV11-1 to TRBJ2-3; maybe TRBD1 (6 bases). Trimming removed 4 bases at V and 2 bases at J, with 13 bases between. The CDR3 extends over 15 amino acids. CDR1 and CDR2 from the germline V gene are SGHAT and FQDESV (reference sequence). The CDR3 sequence is CASSSGQRYTDTQYF. CDR3 bases: TGTGCCAGCAGCTCCGGACAGAGATACACAGATACGCAGTATTTT.

This clonotype was seen a handful of times. The rearrangement uses TRBV7-6 and TRBJ2-1; 14 bases match TRBD2. This CDR3 has 16 amino acids. The germline V gene has CDR1 SGHVS and CDR2 FNYEAQ. Unmatched junction bases numbered 3, after V lost 5 bases and J lost 3 bases. The DNA of the CDR3 is TGTGCCAGCAGCGATGGGACTAGCGGGAGCTACAATGAGCAGTTCTTC. Translation gives CASSDGTSGSYNEQFF.

For this clonotype: The junction and the germline gene differ at one end; a read error may be behind it. This chain uses TRBV7-9 with TRBJ2-1, with 9 bases aligning to TRBD2. In germline, CDR1 is SEHNR, CDR2 FQNEAQ (reference sequence). CDR3 length equals 16 residues. CDR3 loop: CASGFPSISGSDEQFF. CDR3 in DNA: TGTGCCAGCGGCTTCCCGTCCATTAGCGGGAGCGATGAGCAGTTCTTC.